This TCR beta chain was identified during a study of T cell responses to AZD1222 COVID-19 vaccine. V was cut by 2 bases and J by 0 bases, with 8 bases left in between. Germline V gives CDR1 SGHVS, CDR2 FQNEAQ. This CDR3 contains 15 residues. Only in-frame clones appear in the TCRdb table, and some are missing; sequencing was by immunoSEQ multiplex PCR. The table has approximately 150,000 clones, approximately 90% seen once. The table lists this clone with a count of one. The chain carries TRBV7-8 and TRBJ1-5; D is uncertain. The sample consisted of peripheral blood, taken on day 0 of AZD1222 vaccination. This receptor was identified in an adult in good health. The CDR3 reads CASSLRGFSNQPQHF. Here the CDR3 DNA reads TGTGCCAGCAGCTTACGCGGGTTTAGCAATCAGCCCCAGCATTTT.